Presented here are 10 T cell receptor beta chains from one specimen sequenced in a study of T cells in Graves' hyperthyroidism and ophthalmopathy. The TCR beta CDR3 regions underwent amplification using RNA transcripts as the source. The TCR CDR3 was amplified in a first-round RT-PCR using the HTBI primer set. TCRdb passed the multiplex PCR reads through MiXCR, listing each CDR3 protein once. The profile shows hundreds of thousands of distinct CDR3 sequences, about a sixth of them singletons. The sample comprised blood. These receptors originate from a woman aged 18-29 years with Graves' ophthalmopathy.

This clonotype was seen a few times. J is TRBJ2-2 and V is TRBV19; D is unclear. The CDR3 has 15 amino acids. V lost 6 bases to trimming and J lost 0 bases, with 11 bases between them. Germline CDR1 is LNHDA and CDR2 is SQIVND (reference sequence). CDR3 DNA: TGTGCCAGTAGCCTCGTGAGATCGAACACCGGGGAGCTGTTTTTT. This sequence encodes CASSLVRSNTGELFF.

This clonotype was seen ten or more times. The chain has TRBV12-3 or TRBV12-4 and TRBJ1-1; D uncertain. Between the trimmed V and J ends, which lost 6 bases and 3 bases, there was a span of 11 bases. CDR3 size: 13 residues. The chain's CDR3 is CASSISSDTEAFF. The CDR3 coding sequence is TGTGCCAGCAGCATTTCCTCCGACACTGAAGCTTTCTTT.

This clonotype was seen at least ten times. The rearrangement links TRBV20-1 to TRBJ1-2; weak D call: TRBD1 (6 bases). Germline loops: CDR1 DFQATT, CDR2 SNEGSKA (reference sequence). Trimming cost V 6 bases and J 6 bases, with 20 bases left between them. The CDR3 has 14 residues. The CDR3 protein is CSATRQERAHGYTF. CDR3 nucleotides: TGCAGTGCAACCCGACAGGAACGTGCCCATGGCTACACCTTC.

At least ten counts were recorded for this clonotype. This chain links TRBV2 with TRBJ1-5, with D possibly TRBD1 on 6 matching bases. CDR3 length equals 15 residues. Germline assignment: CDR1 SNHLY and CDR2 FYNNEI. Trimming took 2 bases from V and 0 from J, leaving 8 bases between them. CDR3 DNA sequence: TGTGCCAGCAGTGAAAAGGGACATAGCAATCAGCCCCAGCATTTT. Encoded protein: CASSEKGHSNQPQHF.

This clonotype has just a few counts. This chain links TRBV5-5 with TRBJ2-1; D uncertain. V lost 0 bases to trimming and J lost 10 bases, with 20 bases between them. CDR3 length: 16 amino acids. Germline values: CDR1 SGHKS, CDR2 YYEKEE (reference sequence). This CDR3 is CASSLDPDDNWNEQFF. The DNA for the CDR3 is TGTGCCAGCAGCTTGGACCCAGACGACAATTGGAACGAGCAGTTCTTC.

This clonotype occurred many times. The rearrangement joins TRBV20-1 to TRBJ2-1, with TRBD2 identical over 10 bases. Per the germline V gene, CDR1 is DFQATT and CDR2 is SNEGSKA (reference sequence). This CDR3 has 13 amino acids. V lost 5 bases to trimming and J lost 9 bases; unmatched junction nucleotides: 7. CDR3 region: CSARGTSVGEQFF. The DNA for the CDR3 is TGCAGTGCTCGCGGGACTAGCGTGGGTGAGCAGTTCTTC.

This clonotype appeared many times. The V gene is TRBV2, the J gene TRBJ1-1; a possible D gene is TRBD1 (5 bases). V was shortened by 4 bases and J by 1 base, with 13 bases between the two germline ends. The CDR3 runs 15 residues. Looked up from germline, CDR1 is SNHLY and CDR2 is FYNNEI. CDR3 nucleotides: TGTGCCAGCAGTGGGTACGGGCAGGGGAACACTGAAGCTTTCTTT. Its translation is CASSGYGQGNTEAFF.

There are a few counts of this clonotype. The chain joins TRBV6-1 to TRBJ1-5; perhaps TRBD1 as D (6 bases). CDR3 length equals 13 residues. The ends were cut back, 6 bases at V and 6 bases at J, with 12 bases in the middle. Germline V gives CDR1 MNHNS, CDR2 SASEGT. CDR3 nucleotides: TGTGCCAGCAGCCCCCACAGGGCTCAGCCCCAGCATTTT. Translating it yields CASSPHRAQPQHF.

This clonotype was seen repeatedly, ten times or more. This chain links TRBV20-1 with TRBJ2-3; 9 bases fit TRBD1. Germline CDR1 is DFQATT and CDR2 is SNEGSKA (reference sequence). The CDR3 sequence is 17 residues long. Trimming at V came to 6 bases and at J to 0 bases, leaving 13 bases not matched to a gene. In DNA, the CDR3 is TGCAGTGCACGCCTCGACAGGGGGAAAGTAAGCACAGATACGCAGTATTTT. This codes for CSARLDRGKVSTDTQYF.

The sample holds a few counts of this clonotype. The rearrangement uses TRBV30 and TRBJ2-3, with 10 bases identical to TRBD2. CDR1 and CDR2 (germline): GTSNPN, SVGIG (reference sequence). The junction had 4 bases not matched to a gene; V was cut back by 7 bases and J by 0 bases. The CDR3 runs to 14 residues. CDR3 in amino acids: CAFSSGGSTDTQYF. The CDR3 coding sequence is TGTGCCTTTTCTAGCGGGGGTAGCACAGATACGCAGTATTTT.